This entry is about one TCR beta chain. In the original workflow: Amplified reference gene primers provided the basis for estimating nucleated cell counts. Profiled with immunoSEQ multiplex PCR; TCRdb holds only in-frame clones, not every one. That table supplies the V and J calls and clone size; D and trimming were determined from the DNA. The sample consists of 50,000 to 70,000 clones, roughly 86% of them appearing once. This CDR3 is 15 amino acids long. CDR1 and CDR2 from the germline V gene are LNHDA and SQIVND (reference sequence). Trimming cost V 0 bases and J 6 bases, with 12 bases left between them. This sample is drawn from a study of blood T cell repertoires in COVID-19. Study summary: Collection of acute and convalescent COVID-19 samples took place in the United States, Italy and Spain. In each case, the material was cDNA or gDNA derived from T cells, B-cell-depleted T cells, or PBMCs.

The V call is TRBV19, the J call TRBJ1-5; TRBD1 might be the D (5 bases). Sequenced input: peripheral blood. The TCR sequence derives from a man between 60 and 75 years old with active or convalescent COVID-19. The CDR3 here is CASSIDGGFRQPQHF. The CDR3 nucleotides are TGTGCCAGTAGTATAGACGGGGGGTTCCGTCAGCCCCAGCATTTT.